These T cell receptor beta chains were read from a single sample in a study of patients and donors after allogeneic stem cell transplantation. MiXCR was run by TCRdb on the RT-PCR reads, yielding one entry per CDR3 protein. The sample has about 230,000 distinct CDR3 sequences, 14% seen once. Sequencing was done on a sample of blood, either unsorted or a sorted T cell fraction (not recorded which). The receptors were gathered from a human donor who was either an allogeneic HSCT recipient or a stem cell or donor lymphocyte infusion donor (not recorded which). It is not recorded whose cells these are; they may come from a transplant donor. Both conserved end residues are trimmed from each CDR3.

CDR3 protein: AWSKGQTNQPQH
V gene: TRBV30
CDR3 length: 12

CDR3 protein: ASELGDTGGF
V gene: TRBV27
CDR3 length: 10

CDR3 protein: ASSDGLDYYYTDTQY
V gene: TRBV6-1
CDR3 length: 15

CDR3 protein: ATTPDNEQF
V gene: TRBV12-3/TRBV12-4
CDR3 length: 9

CDR3 protein: SAETGQDYNEQF
V gene: TRBV20-1
CDR3 length: 12

CDR3 protein: AWGGQLNYGYT
V gene: TRBV30
CDR3 length: 11

CDR3 protein: ASSQGQGGSETQY
V gene: TRBV4-3
CDR3 length: 13

CDR3 protein: AWIQLAGSGEQY
V gene: TRBV30
CDR3 length: 12

CDR3 protein: ASRKGKLIETQY
V gene: TRBV12-3/TRBV12-4
CDR3 length: 12

CDR3 protein: SASRTANTEAF
V gene: TRBV20-1
CDR3 length: 11

CDR3 protein: ASSRAGLRYEQY
V gene: TRBV7-2
CDR3 length: 12

CDR3 protein: ASSTGQGVGYT
V gene: TRBV27
CDR3 length: 11

CDR3 protein: ASSDLAGGGTEAF
V gene: TRBV6-4
CDR3 length: 13

CDR3 protein: ASSPRQNSPLH
V gene: TRBV19
CDR3 length: 11

CDR3 protein: AIRNDSPNSPLH
V gene: TRBV10-3
CDR3 length: 12

CDR3 protein: ASSLVRLAGAYNEQF
V gene: TRBV7-9
CDR3 length: 15

CDR3 protein: ASSLQGGAYGYT
V gene: TRBV12-3/TRBV12-4
CDR3 length: 12

CDR3 protein: ASSSGGLYEQY
V gene: TRBV5-1
CDR3 length: 11

CDR3 protein: ASSVGGRYGYT
V gene: TRBV7-9
CDR3 length: 11

CDR3 protein: ASSRGVQGQMETQY
V gene: TRBV7-2
CDR3 length: 14

CDR3 protein: ASSQIDLITYNEQF
V gene: TRBV4-1
CDR3 length: 14

CDR3 protein: ASSLGGTGEETQY
V gene: TRBV7-2
CDR3 length: 13

CDR3 protein: ASSLAYGAGESYNEQF
V gene: TRBV5-1
CDR3 length: 16

CDR3 protein: ASGVYNEQF
V gene: TRBV7-3
CDR3 length: 9

CDR3 protein: AISEPIPTGKRTDTQY
V gene: TRBV10-3
CDR3 length: 16

CDR3 protein: ASSLRKDPFYGYT
V gene: TRBV7-8
CDR3 length: 13

CDR3 protein: ASMTPGVNSPLH
V gene: TRBV6-1
CDR3 length: 12

CDR3 protein: ASSRGQEVNTEAF
V gene: TRBV12-3/TRBV12-4
CDR3 length: 13

CDR3 protein: ASSLNPGLSEQY
V gene: TRBV7-9
CDR3 length: 12

CDR3 protein: ASSIGPGNGYEQY
V gene: TRBV19
CDR3 length: 13

CDR3 protein: ASSEMENTEAF
V gene: TRBV2
CDR3 length: 11

CDR3 protein: ASSLGFGAEAF
V gene: TRBV27
CDR3 length: 11

CDR3 protein: SVEWGGETQY
V gene: TRBV29-1
CDR3 length: 10

CDR3 protein: ASSPTGANTGELF
V gene: TRBV4-3
CDR3 length: 13

CDR3 protein: SARELGALRTQY
V gene: TRBV20-1
CDR3 length: 12

CDR3 protein: ASSRGQSGQETQY
V gene: TRBV6-1
CDR3 length: 13